This TCR beta chain was sequenced for a study of vaccination and CD4 T cells after COVID-19. At the level of the study: Overlapping SARS-CoV-2, HCoV-NL63, HCoV-OC43 and HCoV-229E spike peptides were used to stimulate cells. The control cultures got either a CEFX pool, an HIV-1 Nef pool, or no peptide at all.

There are 13 residues in the CDR3. CDR1 and CDR2 (germline): SEHNR, FQNEAQ (reference sequence). Deletions cut 1 base from V and 1 base from J, with 4 bases between. This clonotype was seen only once. Its target is unknown. Treatment defined: approximately nine-day PBMC culture with coronavirus spike peptide pools or control peptides (ViraFEST assay). Sequencing of DNA taken from cultured CD4+ T cells relied on the Oncomine TCR Beta short-read assay. From the PCR reads, TCRdb called clonotypes with MiXCR, one entry per CDR3 protein. The data show 4,500 to 5,000 distinct CDR3 sequences, more than 65% seen once.

The sample comprised CD4+ T cells from blood, cultured in vitro. The sequence came from a human donor who had recovered from COVID-19. The rearrangement uses TRBV7-9 and TRBJ1-1; D is unclear. The CDR3 protein is CASSLEENTEAFF. DNA for the CDR3: TGTGCCAGCAGCTTAGAGGAGAACACTGAAGCTTTCTTT.